Below are 32 T cell receptor beta chains sequenced from a single sample in a study of PD-1 blockade in classical Hodgkin lymphoma. Sequenced by immunoSEQ multiplex PCR; TCRdb stores in-frame clones only, minus some. The sample carries tens of thousands of clones, approximately 80% recorded once. Regarding time point: cycle 4 day 1 (C4D1), after more than 5 weeks of nivolumab. Relapse was seen in all patients after autologous stem cell transplantation, and brentuximab vedotin exposure was variable. Researchers report purifying CD4+ T cells from thawed PBMCs by magnetic negative selection. Sequencing used CD4+ T cells from blood, obtained before the fourth cycle of nivolumab. These receptors were collected from a human donor with classical Hodgkin lymphoma.

V gene TRBV5-1 combines with J gene TRBJ2-2; a possible D gene is TRBD1 (6 bases). The CDR3 is made up of 13 amino acids. The germline V gene encodes CDR1 SGHRS and CDR2 YFSETQ. Trimming removed 4 bases at V and 4 bases at J, with 8 bases between. CDR3 amino acids: CASSPRGTGELFF. Written as DNA, the CDR3 is TGCGCCAGCAGCCCCAGGGGCACCGGGGAGCTGTTTTTT. Together with reference TRBV5-1 and TRBJ2-2, the CDR3 gives the full variable domain: KAGVTQTPRYLIKTRGQQVTLSCSPISGHRSVSWYQQTPGQGLQFLFEYFSETQRNKGNFPGRFSGRQFSNSRSEMNVSTLELGDSALYLCASSPRGTGELFFGEGSRLTVL.

Concerning this clone itself: Because the CDR3 is missing its conserved closing phenylalanine or tryptophan, this is likely a read error. The J gene is TRBJ1-1, the V gene TRBV4-2, with D possibly matching TRBD1 (6 bases). With 4 bases removed from V and 4 bases from J, the gap between germline ends came to 19 bases. This CDR3 contains 16 residues. Looked up from germline, CDR1 is LGHNA and CDR2 is YNFKEQ. DNA of the CDR3: TGTGCCAGCAGCCGAACGACGGGGGCGGCGAGCACTGAAGCTTTCCTT. Protein: CASSRTTGAASTEAFL.

Regarding this clone: The missing conserved phenylalanine or tryptophan at the end of this CDR3 makes a read error likely. The CDR3: CASSPDEQYL. CDR3 coding DNA: TGTGCCAGCAGCCCGGACGAGCAGTACCTC. The chain combines TRBV7-9 with TRBJ2-7; no reliable D call. The CDR3 covers 10 residues. V lost 5 bases and J 5 bases, leaving 4 bases between the germline ends. In germline, CDR1 is SEHNR, CDR2 FQNEAQ (reference sequence).

The rearrangement uses TRBV28 and TRBJ1-3; D gene unclear. The germline V gene encodes CDR1 MDHEN and CDR2 SYDVKM. CDR3 length: 15 residues. Trimming pared 2 bases from V and 0 bases from J, leaving 8 bases between. CDR3 residues: CASSLAQSSGNTIYF. The CDR3 DNA follows: TGTGCCAGCAGTTTAGCCCAGAGCTCTGGAAACACCATATATTTT.

The chain links TRBV7-9 to TRBJ1-2; D unclear. CDR3 length: 13 residues. CDR1 SEHNR and CDR2 FQNEAQ come from the germline V gene (reference sequence). The V end lost 4 bases, the J end lost 5 bases, and 11 bases lay between the germline ends. The CDR3 DNA reads as TGTGCCAGCAGCTCGAACGCCCCGTATGGCTACACCTTC. Translation gives CASSSNAPYGYTF.

J is TRBJ2-1 and V is TRBV20-1; D call uncertain. Deletions cut 5 bases from V and 6 bases from J, with 5 bases between. Germline CDR1 is DFQATT and CDR2 is SNEGSKA (reference sequence). CDR3 length: 10 residues. CDR3 sequence reads: CSAYSNEQFF. The CDR3 region has the DNA TGCAGTGCTTATAGCAATGAGCAGTTCTTC.

J is TRBJ2-3 and V is TRBV30, with unresolved D. CDR1 and CDR2 (germline): GTSNPN, SVGIG (reference sequence). V shed 4 bases and J shed 2 bases, with 19 bases lying between them. The CDR3 length is 16 residues. Here the CDR3 DNA reads TGTGCCTGGACCCTCCCGCGACTCCTCGCCACAGATACGCAGTATTTT. It yields the protein CAWTLPRLLATDTQYF.

The chain joins TRBV5-1 to TRBJ2-3, with D perhaps matching TRBD1 or TRBD2 (5 bases each). Germline CDR1 is SGHRS and CDR2 is YFSETQ. The CDR3 extends over 17 amino acids. V was trimmed by 7 bases and J by 1 base, leaving 22 bases between them. The CDR3 sequence is CASRPLNRDPGTDTQYF. DNA for the CDR3: TGCGCCAGCCGCCCCCTAAACCGGGACCCAGGCACAGATACGCAGTATTTT.

This chain links TRBV5-1 with TRBJ2-5, with D unclear. The CDR3 length is 15 residues. V was cut by 0 bases and J by 0 bases, with 9 bases left in between. Germline V gene data show CDR1 as SGHRS and CDR2 as YFSETQ. In DNA, the CDR3 is TGCGCCAGCAGCTTGGTGGCGGCAGACCAAGAGACCCAGTACTTC. Protein sequence: CASSLVAADQETQYF. Complete variable domain (other parts from reference TRBV5-1 and TRBJ2-5): KAGVTQTPRYLIKTRGQQVTLSCSPISGHRSVSWYQQTPGQGLQFLFEYFSETQRNKGNFPGRFSGRQFSNSRSEMNVSTLELGDSALYLCASSLVAADQETQYFGPGTRLLVL.

In DNA, the CDR3 is TGTGCCTGGAGTACCCGACAGTCCCCTAACTATGGCTACACCTTC. Protein: CAWSTRQSPNYGYTF. This chain connects TRBV30 to TRBJ1-2; D perhaps matches TRBD1 (5 bases). Germline loops: CDR1 GTSNPN, CDR2 SVGIG (reference sequence). The ends were cut back, 2 bases at V and 0 bases at J, with 13 bases in the middle. The CDR3 spans 15 residues.

The chain has TRBV5-1 and TRBJ1-6; tentative D call: TRBD1 (6 bases). This CDR3 has 20 amino acids. The germline gives CDR1 SGHRS, CDR2 YFSETQ. Trimming removed 4 bases from V and 0 bases from J, with 23 bases in between. The CDR3 coding sequence is TGCGCCAGCAGCCCGACCGGAGGGGACAATTCTTTCTCCTATAATTCACCCCTCCACTTT. As protein: CASSPTGGDNSFSYNSPLHF.

This CDR3 is CASSTDLNEKLFF. Here the CDR3 DNA reads TGCGCCAGCAGCACGGACCTTAATGAAAAACTGTTTTTT. The rearrangement links TRBV5-1 to TRBJ1-4; D is unresolved. With 4 bases removed from V and 4 bases from J, the gap between germline ends came to 8 bases. This CDR3 is built from 13 residues. Germline CDR1 and CDR2: SGHRS and YFSETQ.

The gene calls are TRBV14 and TRBJ1-1; D remains ambiguous. Germline loops: CDR1 SGHDN, CDR2 FVKESK. The CDR3 totals 12 residues. The V end was cut by 6 bases, the J end by 8 bases, with 13 bases between. CDR3 nucleotides: TGTGCCAGCAGGTCAGAGGTTTCGGAAGCTTTCTTT. It encodes CASRSEVSEAFF.

This chain joins TRBV5-1 and TRBJ2-5, with 10 bases lining up with TRBD2. This CDR3 contains 15 residues. CDR1 is SGHRS, CDR2 YFSETQ, per germline. V trimming: 3 bases; J trimming: 5 bases; junction bases outside the gene matches: 7. The CDR3 protein is CASSYQSGGAETQYF. The CDR3 DNA reads TGCGCCAGCAGCTACCAAAGCGGGGGGGCGGAGACCCAGTACTTC.

This rearrangement joins TRBV5-1 to TRBJ2-7; 11 bases agree with TRBD1. After removal of 3 bases from V and 2 bases from J, the junction contained 4 bases not matched to a gene. Germline CDR1 SGHRS, CDR2 YFSETQ. The CDR3 sequence is 15 residues long. This CDR3 is CASSYQGQGAYEQYF. CDR3 sequence (DNA): TGCGCCAGCAGCTACCAGGGACAGGGGGCCTACGAGCAGTACTTC.

The rearrangement links TRBV2 to TRBJ1-2, with D maybe TRBD1 (6 bases). Germline assignment: CDR1 SNHLY and CDR2 FYNNEI. Trimming removed 0 bases from V and 8 bases from J, with 19 bases in between. The length of the CDR3 is 16 residues. This chain's CDR3 is CASSEAGSWGAGGYTF. CDR3 DNA: TGTGCCAGCAGTGAAGCGGGATCTTGGGGGGCAGGGGGCTACACCTTC.

This sequence joins TRBV6-6 and TRBJ2-1; 10 nucleotides line up with TRBD2. CDR3 length equals 15 residues. V shed 6 bases and J 4 bases; nucleotides not matched to a gene: 6. Germline CDR1 reads MNHNY; CDR2 reads SVGAGI (reference sequence). The CDR3 spells CASRESGGAYNEQFF. DNA of the CDR3: TGTGCCAGCAGGGAGAGCGGGGGGGCTTACAATGAGCAGTTCTTC.

The rearrangement joins TRBV5-5 to TRBJ1-1, with D perhaps matching TRBD1 (6 bases). The CDR3 totals 15 residues. Germline values: CDR1 SGHKS, CDR2 YYEKEE (reference sequence). V was trimmed by 2 bases and J by 4 bases, leaving 15 bases between them. The CDR3 DNA follows: TGTGCCAGCAGCTTTCCGGGACACTCGAGCACTGAAGCTTTCTTT. This translates into CASSFPGHSSTEAFF.

The chain employs TRBV11-2 and TRBJ1-2; 7 nucleotides align to TRBD1. The ends lost 1 base at V and 4 bases at J; junction bases unmatched: 12. Per germline, CDR1 SGHAT and CDR2 FQNNGV. This CDR3 spans 17 amino acids. The CDR3 nucleotides are TGTGCCAGCAGCTTAGCACAGGGGCAAATCCTGAGCTATGGCTACACCTTC. It specifies CASSLAQGQILSYGYTF.

The chain recombines TRBV5-1 with TRBJ1-2; 11 positions agree with TRBD1. Germline V gives CDR1 SGHRS, CDR2 YFSETQ. This CDR3 has 18 residues. Trimming took 5 bases from V and 0 from J; bases not matched to a gene: 12. The CDR3 spells CASSRFGQGAPPNYGYTF. The CDR3 DNA is TGCGCCAGCAGTAGATTTGGACAGGGGGCGCCGCCTAACTATGGCTACACCTTC.

The chain has TRBV5-1 and TRBJ2-5; D unresolved. Trimming cost V 1 base and J 5 bases, with 12 bases left between them. Germline CDR1 reads SGHRS; CDR2 reads YFSETQ. The CDR3 runs 14 residues. CDR3 coding DNA: TGCGCCAGCAGCTTGTTTTCGGGTAGGGAGACCCAGTACTTC. Translating it yields CASSLFSGRETQYF.

The chain employs TRBV7-9 and TRBJ2-5; 10 positions agree with TRBD1. Germline CDR1 SEHNR, CDR2 FQNEAQ (reference sequence). The CDR3 runs to 16 residues. Trimming at V came to 5 bases and at J to 2 bases, leaving 8 bases not matched to a gene. This CDR3 reads CASSLRLDRGQETQYF. The CDR3 coding sequence is TGTGCCAGCAGCCTCCGACTGGACAGGGGGCAAGAGACCCAGTACTTC.

This chain joins TRBV30 and TRBJ2-7; the match to TRBD1 covers 7 bases. CDR3 length: 13 amino acids. After removal of 4 bases from V and 0 bases from J, the junction contained 3 bases not matched to a gene. CDR1 GTSNPN and CDR2 SVGIG come from the germline V gene (reference sequence). CDR3 residues: CAWTGTVSYEQYF. CDR3 DNA sequence: TGTGCCTGGACAGGGACAGTCTCCTACGAGCAGTACTTC.

The chain combines TRBV5-1 with TRBJ1-1; D uncertain. The germline V gene has CDR1 SGHRS and CDR2 YFSETQ. This CDR3 contains 16 residues. V lost 4 bases, J lost 2 bases, and 18 bases lay in between. The CDR3 here is CASSQAPGGLNTEAFF. Written as DNA, the CDR3 is TGCGCCAGCAGCCAAGCGCCTGGAGGTTTAAACACTGAAGCTTTCTTT.

V and J are TRBV5-1 and TRBJ2-1, with D possibly TRBD1 on 5 matching bases. Germline lookup yields CDR1 SGHRS and CDR2 YFSETQ. The CDR3 has 15 residues. Trimming cost V 4 bases and J 0 bases, with 11 bases left between them. Written as DNA, the CDR3 is TGCGCCAGCAGCAAAGGGGTCCCCTCCTACAATGAGCAGTTCTTC. It encodes CASSKGVPSYNEQFF.

This chain connects TRBV11-3 to TRBJ2-5, with D possibly called TRBD1 or TRBD2 (7 bases each). This CDR3 has 17 amino acids. CDR1 is SGHNT and CDR2 is YENEEA in the germline V gene. Deletions cut 5 bases from V and 5 bases from J, with 24 bases between. The CDR3 bases are TGTGCCAGCAGCCAGGGGGGGACAGCCCCCGATCGGGAGACCCAGTACTTC. Translation: CASSQGGTAPDRETQYF.

The chain recombines TRBV5-1 with TRBJ2-5; 7 bases fit TRBD1. V trimming: 4 bases; J trimming: 2 bases; junction bases outside the gene matches: 11. The CDR3 loop spans 16 amino acids. Germline V gene lookup returns CDR1 SGHRS and CDR2 YFSETQ. DNA for the CDR3: TGCGCCAGCAGCGTTCTCGGGACAGCTAATCAAGAGACCCAGTACTTC. This gives the protein CASSVLGTANQETQYF.

This clone was counted once. This chain joins TRBV7-9 and TRBJ1-3; 7 positions agree with TRBD1. V shed 3 bases and J 4 bases; nucleotides not matched to a gene: 9. Germline V gives CDR1 SEHNR, CDR2 FQNEAQ (reference sequence). This CDR3 spans 16 amino acids. CDR3 amino acids: CASSFLQGVWGNTIYF. DNA for the CDR3: TGTGCCAGCAGCTTCCTGCAGGGGGTTTGGGGAAACACCATATATTTT.

This clone is a singleton in its sample. The rearrangement links TRBV19 to TRBJ2-7, with 8 nucleotides matching TRBD1. After removal of 8 bases from V and 4 bases from J, the junction contained 10 bases not matched to a gene. There are 14 residues in the CDR3. Germline V gene data show CDR1 as LNHDA and CDR2 as SQIVND (reference sequence). The DNA of the CDR3 is TGTGCCAGTCGACGGACAGGGAAGGGATACGAGCAGTACTTC. Encoded protein: CASRRTGKGYEQYF.

The chain combines TRBV19 with TRBJ2-1, with 11 bases lining up with TRBD2. This CDR3 has 20 residues. Germline values: CDR1 LNHDA, CDR2 SQIVND (reference sequence). The J segment lost 2 bases and the V segment lost 5 bases, leaving 17 bases of the junction unmatched. CDR3 in amino acids: CASSPRGSGGAPFPYNEQFF. Here the CDR3 DNA reads TGTGCCAGTAGTCCCCGGGGTAGCGGGGGGGCCCCGTTTCCCTACAATGAGCAGTTCTTC.

In nucleotides, the CDR3 is TGCGCCAGCAGCACCGGACAGGGTAGCGGGGAGCTGTTTTTT. Its translation: CASSTGQGSGELFF. This sequence joins TRBV5-1 and TRBJ2-2, with TRBD1 matching 8 bases. Germline V gene data show CDR1 as SGHRS and CDR2 as YFSETQ. The CDR3 has 14 residues. With V trimmed by 4 bases and J by 7 bases, 6 bases remained unmatched. The complete variable domain, with remaining parts taken from reference TRBV5-1 and TRBJ2-2, reads KAGVTQTPRYLIKTRGQQVTLSCSPISGHRSVSWYQQTPGQGLQFLFEYFSETQRNKGNFPGRFSGRQFSNSRSEMNVSTLELGDSALYLCASSTGQGSGELFFGEGSRLTVL.

The chain uses TRBV7-9 and TRBJ1-1; D ambiguous. Per germline, CDR1 SEHNR and CDR2 FQNEAQ (reference sequence). There are 16 residues in the CDR3. Trimming cost V 7 bases and J 1 base, with 19 bases left between them. As DNA, the CDR3 is TGTGCCAGCACCTCCCGAGGGAGTAGCACGAACACTGAAGCTTTCTTT. Its protein product is CASTSRGSSTNTEAFF.